The 15 T cell receptor beta chains listed next were all sequenced from one sample in a study of radiation and T cells in renal cell carcinoma. Generated by immunoSEQ multiplex PCR, the TCRdb table keeps only in-frame clones and is missing some. In the table there are about 150,000 clones, approximately 88% of which are singletons. Time point denoted: blood 2 weeks post-SBRT. The treatment denotes: 15 Gy SBRT to primary tumor, nephrectomy 4 weeks later. Sequenced material: blood, taken from a patient whose treatment included radiotherapy and nephrectomy. The source is a woman in her forties or fifties with renal cell carcinoma.

This chain uses TRBV7-3 with TRBJ2-5; TRBD1 or TRBD2 may be the D gene (6 bases each). Between the trimmed V and J ends, which lost 1 base and 3 bases, there was a span of 9 bases. The CDR3 covers 14 residues. Germline V gives CDR1 SGHTA, CDR2 FQGTGA. DNA of the CDR3: TGTGCCAGCAGCTTAAACGGGGGCAAAGAGACCCAGTACTTC. Its translation is CASSLNGGKETQYF.

This chain connects TRBV4-1 to TRBJ2-1; a weak D match, TRBD1 (6 bases). Germline assignment: CDR1 MGHRA and CDR2 YSYEKL. V was trimmed by 2 bases and J by 6 bases, leaving 11 bases between them. The CDR3 runs to 14 residues. CDR3 amino acids: CASSQQGRINEQFF. The DNA for the CDR3 is TGCGCCAGCAGCCAACAGGGGCGAATCAATGAGCAGTTCTTC.

The V gene is TRBV5-1, the J gene TRBJ1-1, with D possibly TRBD1 on 6 matching bases. Germline loops: CDR1 SGHRS, CDR2 YFSETQ. The CDR3 spans 14 residues. Trimming took 6 bases from V and 1 from J, leaving 13 bases between them. CDR3 DNA: TGCGCCAGCACCCCGGGACATTCGAACACTGAAGCTTTCTTT. Protein sequence: CASTPGHSNTEAFF.

The chain employs TRBV5-4 and TRBJ2-7; no reliable D call. The CDR3 extends over 14 amino acids. The V and J ends lost 4 bases and 0 bases respectively, with 11 bases between them. Germline CDR1 reads SGHNT; CDR2 reads YYREEE (reference sequence). CDR3 sequence reads: CASSPDGYSYEQYF. The CDR3 DNA is TGTGCCAGCAGCCCGGACGGGTACTCCTACGAGCAGTACTTC.

CDR3 nucleotide sequence: TGTGCCTGGAGATCGACAGGGTTTCCATCCCTCCACTTT. Translating gives CAWRSTGFPSLHF. This chain links TRBV30 with TRBJ1-6; 7 bases map to TRBD1. V was pared by 3 bases and J by 14 bases, with 10 bases of the junction left unmatched. The CDR3 is 13 residues long. Germline V gene sequence: CDR1 GTSNPN, CDR2 SVGIG (reference sequence).

The CDR3 loop reads CASSLTLSGETQYF. The DNA of the CDR3 is TGTGCCAGCAGCTTAACTCTTAGCGGCGAGACCCAGTACTTC. The rearrangement links TRBV7-3 to TRBJ2-5, with D perhaps matching TRBD2 (6 bases). With 0 bases removed from V and 5 bases from J, the gap between germline ends came to 10 bases. CDR3 length equals 14 residues. Germline-derived CDR1 and CDR2 are SGHTA and FQGTGA.

The chain uses TRBV4-1 and TRBJ2-7; the D call may be TRBD1 or TRBD2 (5 bases each). CDR1 MGHRA and CDR2 YSYEKL come from the germline V gene. The CDR3 loop spans 15 amino acids. Trimming removed 4 bases from V and 6 bases from J, with 19 bases in between. CDR3 nucleotide sequence: TGCGCCAGCAGCCCGGAGCATAGGGACGTGCGCGAGCAGTACTTC. As protein: CASSPEHRDVREQYF.

The gene calls are TRBV21-1 and TRBJ2-5; the DNA was not used to check the table's D call, TRBD2. TRBV21-1 is annotated as a pseudogene. The CDR3 length is 9 residues. The CDR3 nucleotides read TGTGTGGAGGGGGAGACCCAGTACTTC. Protein: CVEGETQYF.

This clone was observed a few times. This chain joins TRBV19 and TRBJ1-5; no clear D. This CDR3 region has 13 residues. Germline loops: CDR1 LNHDA, CDR2 SQIVND (reference sequence). Trimming removed 3 bases from V and 5 bases from J, with 8 bases in between. Here the CDR3 DNA reads TGTGCCAGTAGTATGGACGGTGATCAGCCCCAGCATTTT. It translates to CASSMDGDQPQHF.

The chain joins TRBV6-5 to TRBJ2-7; weak D call: TRBD1 (5 bases). The V end lost 2 bases, the J end lost 3 bases, and 8 bases lay between the germline ends. The CDR3 runs 13 residues. Germline assignment: CDR1 MNHEY and CDR2 SVGAGI. This CDR3 is CASSYLRGYEQYF. The CDR3 region has the DNA TGTGCCAGCAGTTACCTTAGGGGCTACGAGCAGTACTTC.

As concerns this clone: One end of the junction does not line up with germline, which may come from a read error. The chain has TRBV5-5 and TRBJ2-7, with 10 bases identical to TRBD1. The CDR3 consists of 17 residues. The V gene's germline CDR1 is SGHKS and CDR2 YYEKEE (reference sequence). CDR3 in DNA: TGTGCCAGCAGATTGGAGCCGGGACAGGGGTCCTCCTACGAGCAGTACTTC. Translating it yields CASRLEPGQGSSYEQYF.

The table lists this clone with a count of one. The V gene is TRBV5-1, the J gene TRBJ2-5; no clear D. Germline lookup yields CDR1 SGHRS and CDR2 YFSETQ. Trimming left V 2 bases short and J 2 bases short, with 10 bases between. The CDR3 extends over 14 amino acids. Written as DNA, the CDR3 is TGCGCCAGCAGCTTCCTTACACAGCAAGAGACCCAGTACTTC. This encodes CASSFLTQQETQYF.

This clone was detected once. V and J are TRBV10-1 and TRBJ1-1; no clear D. Germline values: CDR1 WNHNN, CDR2 SYGVQD (reference sequence). V lost 4 bases and J 0 bases, leaving 15 bases between the germline ends. This CDR3 contains 16 residues. The CDR3 is CASSGPSGAMNTEAFF. In DNA, the CDR3 is TGCGCCAGCAGTGGCCCCAGTGGAGCCATGAACACTGAAGCTTTCTTT.

The chain carries TRBV14 and TRBJ1-1, with unresolved D. V shed 1 base and J shed 5 bases, with 5 bases lying between them. CDR1 and CDR2 from the germline V gene are SGHDN and FVKESK. The CDR3 has 12 residues. The CDR3 DNA reads as TGTGCCAGCAGCCAAGTGGGTACTGAAGCTTTCTTT. Translated: CASSQVGTEAFF.

This clone came up a few times. The chain couples TRBV29-1 to TRBJ1-1, with a weak D call TRBD1 (6 bases). The germline gives CDR1 SQVTM, CDR2 ANQGSEA. The CDR3 sequence is 14 residues long. V lost 1 base and J 11 bases, leaving 20 bases between the germline ends. The DNA for the CDR3 is TGCAGCGTTGAAGGTATTGTCCAGGGGCTCGCGGCTTTCTTT. Residues: CSVEGIVQGLAAFF. Based on the CDR3 plus reference TRBV29-1 and TRBJ1-1, the full variable domain is SAVISQKPSRDICQRGTSLTIQCQVDSQVTMMFWYRQQPGQSLTLIATANQGSEATYESGFVIDKFPISRPNLTFSTLTVSNMSPEDSSIYLCSVEGIVQGLAAFFGQGTRLTVV.